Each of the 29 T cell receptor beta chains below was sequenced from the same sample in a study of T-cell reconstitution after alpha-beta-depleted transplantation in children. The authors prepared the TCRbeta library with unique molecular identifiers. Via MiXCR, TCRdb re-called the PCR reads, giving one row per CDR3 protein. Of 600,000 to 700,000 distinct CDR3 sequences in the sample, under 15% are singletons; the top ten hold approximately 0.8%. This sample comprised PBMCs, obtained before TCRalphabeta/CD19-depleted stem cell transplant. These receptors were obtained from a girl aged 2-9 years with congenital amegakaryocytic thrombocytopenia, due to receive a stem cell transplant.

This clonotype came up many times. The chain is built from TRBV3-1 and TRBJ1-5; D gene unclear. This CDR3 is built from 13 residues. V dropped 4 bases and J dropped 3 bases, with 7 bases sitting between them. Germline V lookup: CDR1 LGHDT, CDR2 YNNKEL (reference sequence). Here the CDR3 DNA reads TGTGCCAGCAGCCGCGAATACAATCAGCCCCAGCATTTT. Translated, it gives CASSREYNQPQHF.

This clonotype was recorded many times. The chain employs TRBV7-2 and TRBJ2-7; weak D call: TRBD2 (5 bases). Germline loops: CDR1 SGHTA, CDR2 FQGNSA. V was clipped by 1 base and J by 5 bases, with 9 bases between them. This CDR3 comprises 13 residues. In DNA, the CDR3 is TGTGCCAGCAGCTTAGGGAGGCTGGACGAGCAGTACTTC. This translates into CASSLGRLDEQYF.

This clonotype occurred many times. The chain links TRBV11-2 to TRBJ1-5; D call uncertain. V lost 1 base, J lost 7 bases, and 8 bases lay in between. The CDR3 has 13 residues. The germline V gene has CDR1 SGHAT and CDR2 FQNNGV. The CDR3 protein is CASSLGVSQPQHF. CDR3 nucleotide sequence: TGTGCCAGCAGCTTAGGGGTAAGCCAGCCCCAGCATTTT.

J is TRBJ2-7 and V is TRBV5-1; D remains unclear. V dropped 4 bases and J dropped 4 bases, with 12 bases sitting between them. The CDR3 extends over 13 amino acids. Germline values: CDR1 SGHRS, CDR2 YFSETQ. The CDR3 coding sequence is TGCGCCAGCAGCCCCAATAACGGATACGAGCAGTACTTC. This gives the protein CASSPNNGYEQYF.

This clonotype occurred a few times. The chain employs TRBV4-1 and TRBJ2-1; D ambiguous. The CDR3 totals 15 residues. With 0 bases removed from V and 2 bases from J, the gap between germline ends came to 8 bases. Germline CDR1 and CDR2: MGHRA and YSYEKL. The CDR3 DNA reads TGCGCCAGCAGCCAAGATCTCGGACCCTACAATGAGCAGTTCTTC. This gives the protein CASSQDLGPYNEQFF.

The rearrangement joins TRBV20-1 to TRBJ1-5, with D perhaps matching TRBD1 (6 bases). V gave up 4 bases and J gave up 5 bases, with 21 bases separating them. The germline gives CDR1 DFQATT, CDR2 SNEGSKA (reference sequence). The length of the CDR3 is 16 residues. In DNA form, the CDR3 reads TGCAGTGCTACCGGCCAGGGGCTCTCTGGTTATCAGCCCCAGCATTTT. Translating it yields CSATGQGLSGYQPQHF.

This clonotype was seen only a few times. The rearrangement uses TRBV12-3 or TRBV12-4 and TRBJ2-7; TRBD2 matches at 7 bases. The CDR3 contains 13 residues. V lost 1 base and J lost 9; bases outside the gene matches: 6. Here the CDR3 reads CASSLGEGIAQYF. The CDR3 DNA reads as TGTGCCAGCAGTTTAGGGGAGGGGATTGCGCAGTACTTC.

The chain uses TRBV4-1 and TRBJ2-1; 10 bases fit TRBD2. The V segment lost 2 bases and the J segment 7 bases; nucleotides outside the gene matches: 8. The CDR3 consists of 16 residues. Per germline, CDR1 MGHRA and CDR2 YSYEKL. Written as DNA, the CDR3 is TGCGCCAGCAGCCAACGGCTAGCGGGAGCTAGGAATGAGCAGTTCTTC. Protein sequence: CASSQRLAGARNEQFF.

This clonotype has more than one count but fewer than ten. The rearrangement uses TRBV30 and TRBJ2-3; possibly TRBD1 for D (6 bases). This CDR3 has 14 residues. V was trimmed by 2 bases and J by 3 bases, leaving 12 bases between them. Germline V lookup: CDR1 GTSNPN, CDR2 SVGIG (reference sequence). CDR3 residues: CAWSLGQGTDTQYF. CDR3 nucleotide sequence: TGTGCCTGGAGTCTAGGCCAGGGGACAGATACGCAGTATTTT.

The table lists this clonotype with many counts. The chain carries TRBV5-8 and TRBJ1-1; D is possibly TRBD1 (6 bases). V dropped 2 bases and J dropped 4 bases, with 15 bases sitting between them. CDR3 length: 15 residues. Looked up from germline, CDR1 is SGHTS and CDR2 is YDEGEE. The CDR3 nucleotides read TGTGCCAGCAGCTTAATTCTCGGAGGGGGCACTGAAGCTTTCTTT. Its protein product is CASSLILGGGTEAFF.

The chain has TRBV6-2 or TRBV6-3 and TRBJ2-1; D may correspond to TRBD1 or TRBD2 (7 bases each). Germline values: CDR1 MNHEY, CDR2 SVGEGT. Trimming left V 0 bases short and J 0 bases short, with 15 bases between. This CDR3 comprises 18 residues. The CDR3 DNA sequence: TGTGCCAGCAGTTACTCGAGCAAGCGGGACAGCTCCTACAATGAGCAGTTCTTC. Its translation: CASSYSSKRDSSYNEQFF.

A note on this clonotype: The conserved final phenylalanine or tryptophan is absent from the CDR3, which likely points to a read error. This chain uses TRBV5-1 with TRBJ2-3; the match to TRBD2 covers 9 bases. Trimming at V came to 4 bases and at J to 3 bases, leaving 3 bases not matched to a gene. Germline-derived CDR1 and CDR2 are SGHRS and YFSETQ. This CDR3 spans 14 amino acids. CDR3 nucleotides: TGCGCCAGCAGCCCCGGACTAGCGACAGATACGCAGTATTAT. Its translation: CASSPGLATDTQYY.

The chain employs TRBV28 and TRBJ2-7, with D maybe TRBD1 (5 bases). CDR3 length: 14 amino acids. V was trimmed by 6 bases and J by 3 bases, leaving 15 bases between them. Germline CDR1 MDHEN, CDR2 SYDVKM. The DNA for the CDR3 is TGTGCCAGCAGCTCCCGACGACAGCTCTACGAGCAGTACTTC. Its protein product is CASSSRRQLYEQYF.

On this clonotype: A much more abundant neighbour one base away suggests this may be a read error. CDR3 coding DNA: TGCAGCGTGCCAGGTCATGGGAGCACTGAAGCTTTCTTT. Translated: CSVPGHGSTEAFF. The chain couples TRBV29-1 to TRBJ1-1; no reliable D call. The CDR3 sequence is 13 residues long. Trimming shortened V by 6 bases and J by 4 bases, and 15 bases separated the two germline ends. Germline V CDR1 and CDR2: SQVTM, ANQGSEA. Based on the CDR3 plus reference TRBV29-1 and TRBJ1-1, the full variable domain is SAVISQKPSRDICQRGTSLTIQCQVDSQVTMMFWYRQQPGQSLTLIATANQGSEATYESGFVIDKFPISRPNLTFSTLTVSNMSPEDSSIYLCSVPGHGSTEAFFGQGTRLTVV.

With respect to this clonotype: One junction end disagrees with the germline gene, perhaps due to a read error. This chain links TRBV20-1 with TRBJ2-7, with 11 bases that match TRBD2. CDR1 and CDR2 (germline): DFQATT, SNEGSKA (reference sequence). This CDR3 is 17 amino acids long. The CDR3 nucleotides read TGCAGAGCTAGAGAAGCCTCCGGTAGCGGGAGGGTCAACGAGCAGTATTTC. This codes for CRAREASGSGRVNEQYF.

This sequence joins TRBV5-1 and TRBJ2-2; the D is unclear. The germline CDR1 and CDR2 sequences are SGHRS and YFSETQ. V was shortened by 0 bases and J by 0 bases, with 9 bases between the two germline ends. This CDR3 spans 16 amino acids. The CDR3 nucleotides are TGCGCCAGCAGCTTGGCTAACCCCGCGAACACCGGGGAGCTGTTTTTT. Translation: CASSLANPANTGELFF.

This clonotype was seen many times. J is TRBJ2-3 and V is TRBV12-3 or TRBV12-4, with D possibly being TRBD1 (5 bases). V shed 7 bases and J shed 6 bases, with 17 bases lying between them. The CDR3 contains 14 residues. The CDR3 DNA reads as TGTGCCAGCAACACCCAGGGCGAATCCGATACGCAGTATTTT. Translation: CASNTQGESDTQYF.

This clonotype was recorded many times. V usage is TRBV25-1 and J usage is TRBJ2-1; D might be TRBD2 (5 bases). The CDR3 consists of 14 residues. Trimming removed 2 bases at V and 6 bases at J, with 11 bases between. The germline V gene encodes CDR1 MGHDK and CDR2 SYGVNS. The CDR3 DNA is TGTGCCAGCAGTGAAATCGGACTTATCAATGAGCAGTTCTTC. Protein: CASSEIGLINEQFF. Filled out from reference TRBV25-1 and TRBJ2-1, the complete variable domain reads EADIYQTPRYLVIGTGKKITLECSQTMGHDKMYWYQQDPGMELHLIHYSYGVNSTEKGDLSSESTVSRIRTEHFPLTLESARPSHTSQYLCASSEIGLINEQFFGPGTRLTVL.

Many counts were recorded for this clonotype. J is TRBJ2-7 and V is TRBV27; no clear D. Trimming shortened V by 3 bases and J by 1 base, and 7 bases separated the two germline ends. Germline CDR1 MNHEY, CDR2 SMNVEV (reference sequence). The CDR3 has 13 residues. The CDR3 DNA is TGTGCCAGCAGTTTCGGTCCGTCCTACGAGCAGTACTTC. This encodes CASSFGPSYEQYF.

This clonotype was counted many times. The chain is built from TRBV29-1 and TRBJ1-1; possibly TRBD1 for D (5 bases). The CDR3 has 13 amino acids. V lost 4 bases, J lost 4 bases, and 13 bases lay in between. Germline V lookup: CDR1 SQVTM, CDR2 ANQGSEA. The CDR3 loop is CSVAGPSGTEAFF. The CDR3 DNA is TGCAGCGTTGCAGGGCCCTCGGGCACTGAAGCTTTCTTT.

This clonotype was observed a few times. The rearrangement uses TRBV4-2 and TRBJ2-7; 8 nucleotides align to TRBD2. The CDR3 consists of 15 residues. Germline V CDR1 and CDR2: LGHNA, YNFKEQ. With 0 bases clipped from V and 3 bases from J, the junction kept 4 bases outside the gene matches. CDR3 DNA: TGTGCCAGCAGCCAAGATGGGGGGACTAGCTACGAGCAGTACTTC. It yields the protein CASSQDGGTSYEQYF.

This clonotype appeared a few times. CDR3 nucleotides: TGTGCCAGCAGTGCGCGGAGGCAAGAGACCCAGTACTTC. It translates to CASSARRQETQYF. The gene calls are TRBV27 and TRBJ2-5, with a tentative D call TRBD2 (5 bases). Germline CDR1 reads MNHEY; CDR2 reads SMNVEV (reference sequence). Trimming stripped 5 bases from V and 2 bases from J, with 9 bases between. This CDR3 is built from 13 residues.

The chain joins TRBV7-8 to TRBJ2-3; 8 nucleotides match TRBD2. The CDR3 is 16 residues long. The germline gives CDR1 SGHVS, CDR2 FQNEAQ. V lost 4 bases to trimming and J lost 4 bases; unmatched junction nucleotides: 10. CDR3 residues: CASSSPLAGGSDTQYF. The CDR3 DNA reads TGTGCCAGCAGCTCCCCCTTGGCGGGAGGATCAGATACGCAGTATTTT.

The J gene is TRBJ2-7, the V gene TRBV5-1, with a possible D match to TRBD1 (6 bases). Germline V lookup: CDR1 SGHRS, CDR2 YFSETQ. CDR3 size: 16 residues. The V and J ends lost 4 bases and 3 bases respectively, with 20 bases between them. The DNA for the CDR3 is TGCGCCAGCAGCCTGCTACGGGACACTCCAAGCTACGAGCAGTACTTC. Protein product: CASSLLRDTPSYEQYF.

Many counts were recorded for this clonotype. The CDR3 sequence: CATSDGQTYQETQYF. CDR3 bases: TGTGCCACCAGTGACGGACAGACTTACCAAGAGACCCAGTACTTC. The chain has TRBV24-1 and TRBJ2-5, with D possibly TRBD1 on 6 matching bases. Germline CDR1 reads KGHDR; CDR2 reads SFDVKD. The V end lost 4 bases, the J end lost 0 bases, and 11 bases lay between the germline ends. The CDR3 runs 15 residues.

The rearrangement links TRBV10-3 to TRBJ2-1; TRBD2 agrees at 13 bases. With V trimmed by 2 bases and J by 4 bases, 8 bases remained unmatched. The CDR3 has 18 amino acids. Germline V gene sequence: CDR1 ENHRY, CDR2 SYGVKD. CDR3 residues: CAISEGLAGDSGYNEQFF. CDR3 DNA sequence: TGTGCCATCAGTGAGGGACTAGCGGGAGACTCGGGGTACAATGAGCAGTTCTTC.

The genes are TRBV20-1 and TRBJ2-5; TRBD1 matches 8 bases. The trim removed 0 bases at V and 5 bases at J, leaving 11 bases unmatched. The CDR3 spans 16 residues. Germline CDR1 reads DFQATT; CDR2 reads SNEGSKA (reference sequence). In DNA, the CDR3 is TGCAGTGCTAGAGATTTCAGCAGGGGGCTTAAGGAGACCCAGTACTTC. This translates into CSARDFSRGLKETQYF.

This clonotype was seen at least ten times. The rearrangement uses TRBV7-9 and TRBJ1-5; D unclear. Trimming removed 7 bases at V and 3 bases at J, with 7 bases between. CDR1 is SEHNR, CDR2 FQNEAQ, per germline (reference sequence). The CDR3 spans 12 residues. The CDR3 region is CASNQDNQPQHF. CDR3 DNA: TGTGCCAGCAACCAAGACAATCAGCCCCAGCATTTT.

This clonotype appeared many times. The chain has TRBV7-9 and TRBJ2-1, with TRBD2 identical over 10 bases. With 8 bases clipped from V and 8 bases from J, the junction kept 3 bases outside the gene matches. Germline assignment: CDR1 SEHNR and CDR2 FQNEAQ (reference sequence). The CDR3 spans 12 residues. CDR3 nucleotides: TGTGCCAGCCTAGCGGGAGTCGATGAGCAGTTCTTC. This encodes CASLAGVDEQFF.